The 11 T cell receptor beta chains listed next were all sequenced from one sample in a study of CD8 T cells in Susac syndrome. cDNA came from around 0.54 to 1 ug RNA primed by random hexamers. From the immunoSEQ multiplex PCR reads, TCRdb called clonotypes with MiXCR, one entry per CDR3 protein. The table shows fewer than 150,000 distinct CDR3 sequences, with approximately 95% occurring only once. Sequencing input: CD8+ T cells from PBMCs. These receptor sequences come from a human donor in good health.

The chain uses TRBV5-8 and TRBJ1-1, with a possible D match to TRBD1 (5 bases). V was cut by 3 bases and J by 8 bases, with 11 bases left in between. This CDR3 has 12 residues. Germline V gene sequence: CDR1 SGHTS, CDR2 YDEGEE. CDR3 amino acids: CASSWGPREAFF. CDR3 DNA sequence: TGTGCCAGCAGCTGGGGCCCCAGGGAAGCTTTCTTT. The full variable domain, completed using reference TRBV5-8 and TRBJ1-1, is EAGVTQSPTHLIKTRGQQATLRCSPISGHTSVYWYQQALGLGLQFLLWYDEGEERNRGNFPPRFSGRQFPNYSSELNVNALELEDSALYLCASSWGPREAFFGQGTRLTVV.

CDR3 DNA: TGTGCCAGCAGCACCCAGGGGGGGAGCTACGAGCAGTACTTC. Translation: CASSTQGGSYEQYF. The V and J genes are TRBV11-1 and TRBJ2-7; tentatively, D is TRBD1 or TRBD2 (7 bases each). Per germline, CDR1 SGHAT and CDR2 FQDESV (reference sequence). The germline V and J ends were trimmed by 5 bases and 3 bases, with 14 bases remaining between them. This CDR3 comprises 14 residues.

The table lists this clonotype with a few counts. The rearrangement joins TRBV5-6 to TRBJ2-5; D ambiguous. The CDR3 loop spans 15 amino acids. Germline-derived CDR1 and CDR2 are SGHDT and YYEEEE. Trimming took 2 bases from V and 3 from J, leaving 14 bases between them. The CDR3 loop is CASSFSSYYEETQYF. DNA for the CDR3: TGTGCCAGCAGCTTTTCCAGTTATTATGAAGAGACCCAGTACTTC.

The CDR3 DNA follows: TGCGCCAGCAGCCAAGGTTCTAGACGCACCGGGGAGCTGTTTTTT. This gives the protein CASSQGSRRTGELFF. The rearrangement joins TRBV4-3 to TRBJ2-2; D remains unclear. The germline V gene has CDR1 LGHNA and CDR2 YSLEER. V gave up 1 base and J gave up 4 bases, with 10 bases separating them. CDR3 size: 15 residues.

This clonotype was seen once. In nucleotides, the CDR3 is TGTGCCAGCAAAGAGGGGTCCACCCAGTACTTC. Residues: CASKEGSTQYF. The chain combines TRBV6-6 with TRBJ2-5; the D gene could be TRBD1 or TRBD2 (5 bases each). V lost 7 bases, J lost 8 bases, and 11 bases lay in between. Germline V lookup: CDR1 MNHNY, CDR2 SVGAGI (reference sequence). The CDR3 length is 11 residues.

V gene TRBV7-9 combines with J gene TRBJ2-1; 9 bases map to TRBD2. CDR3 length: 16 residues. Germline CDR1 SEHNR, CDR2 FQNEAQ (reference sequence). The V segment lost 4 bases and the J segment 2 bases; nucleotides outside the gene matches: 6. The DNA of the CDR3 is TGTGCCAGCAGCTCATTGACTAGCGGAACCTACAATGAGCAGTTCTTC. This gives the protein CASSSLTSGTYNEQFF.

The V call is TRBV28, the J call TRBJ2-5; TRBD1 aligns across 7 bases. V was pared by 3 bases and J by 5 bases, with 6 bases of the junction left unmatched. There are 14 residues in the CDR3. The germline CDR1 and CDR2 sequences are MDHEN and SYDVKM. The CDR3 loop is CASSFLQGDETQYF. In DNA, the CDR3 is TGTGCCAGCAGTTTCCTCCAGGGGGATGAGACCCAGTACTTC.

The chain uses TRBV6-2 or TRBV6-3 and TRBJ1-1; D is unresolved. In germline, CDR1 is MNHEY, CDR2 SVGEGT. The V end was cut by 6 bases, the J end by 3 bases, with 8 bases between. The CDR3 is 12 residues long. The CDR3 DNA sequence: TGTGCCAGCAGCTCTCTTGACACTGAAGCTTTCTTT. Protein product: CASSSLDTEAFF.

This chain links TRBV7-9 with TRBJ1-2; D is unresolved. This CDR3 is 15 amino acids long. V gave up 3 bases and J gave up 0 bases, with 11 bases separating them. CDR1 and CDR2 from the germline V gene are SEHNR and FQNEAQ (reference sequence). This CDR3 reads CASSFGLIANYGYTF. In DNA, the CDR3 is TGTGCCAGCAGCTTCGGTCTAATAGCTAACTATGGCTACACCTTC.

This clonotype has just one count. The CDR3 here is CASRPGESYEQYF. The DNA of the CDR3 is TGTGCCAGCAGGCCTGGGGAGTCCTACGAGCAGTACTTC. This chain uses TRBV7-3 with TRBJ2-7; maybe TRBD2 (5 bases). The CDR3 runs to 13 residues. V lost 6 bases and J 1 base, leaving 10 bases between the germline ends. The germline CDR1 and CDR2 sequences are SGHTA and FQGTGA. Full variable domain (remainder filled in from reference TRBV7-3 and TRBJ2-7): GAGVSQTPSNKVTEKGKYVELRCDPISGHTALYWYRQSLGQGPEFLIYFQGTGAADDSGLPNDRFFAVRPEGSVSTLKIQRTERGDSAVYLCASRPGESYEQYFGPGTRLTVT.

This sequence joins TRBV7-9 and TRBJ1-2; D may be TRBD1 (6 bases). V lost 4 bases and J lost 4, with 16 bases in between. Germline CDR1 and CDR2: SEHNR and FQNEAQ (reference sequence). The CDR3 has 15 residues. Here the CDR3 DNA reads TGTGCCAGCAGCTCCGAAGGGGGAGGCTTCTATGGCTACACCTTC. Encoded protein: CASSSEGGGFYGYTF.